This T cell receptor beta chain emerged from a study of graft-versus-host responses after intestinal transplantation (dated by TCRdb to the early 2020s). A note on the overall study: The transplants that recipients got were multivisceral, liver-intestinal, or isolated intestinal. Samples from a few later patients were sequenced in-house on an Illumina MiSeq with MiXCR processing rather than by the commercial service. A cohort of under 30 intestinal transplant recipients, including one retransplant, was enrolled, and a few patients lacking pretransplant specimens were excluded. A peak of at least 4% donor T cells among recipient peripheral blood mononuclear cells was the definition used for donor T cell macrochimerism. Anti-thymocyte globulin induction was given to all recipients, followed by maintenance tacrolimus and steroids for 2 to 3 years. After intestinal transplantation, graft-versus-host and host-versus-graft alloreactive T cell clones in the graft, circulation and bone marrow were tracked using bulk TCR-beta CDR3 sequencing. Alloreactive clones were identified by sequencing pre-transplant mixed lymphocyte reaction products and comparing these products with unstimulated pre-transplant donor and recipient T cells.

Receptor amplification or capture employed the immunoSEQ multiplex PCR assay. For most patients, genomic DNA was isolated using the Qiagen DNeasy Blood and Tissue Kit and was shipped frozen to Adaptive Biotechnologies for TCR sequencing. Adaptive Biotechnologies carried out high-throughput TCR-beta CDR3 sequencing of genomic DNA for most patients. The original methods were these. TCR sequencing data were retrieved from Adaptive's ImmunoSEQ software for about 17 patients, whereas three other patients were processed with MiXCR and VDJtools. CD4 versus CD8 sorting errors were corrected by removing sequences found in both subsets at a frequency ratio below 5:1. CDR3 nucleotide sequences shared between donor and recipient were removed because the origin of such sequences could not be assigned. At least 2-fold expansion over unstimulated cells and a minimum CFSE-low frequency of 0.002% (template counts) or 0.001% (read counts) were required for clones to be classified as alloreactive. Clones were considered mappable if detected in sequenced pre-transplant spleen, lymph node, or MLR CFSE-low populations of the donor or recipient. Cumulative frequency of alloreactive clones was calculated as a percentage of all sequences weighted by copy number. In TCRdb, the immuneACCESS table is reduced to in-frame sequences with V and J assigned. These tables do not hold every clone; where another copy was compared, an unresolved V gene accounts for under half, and the others remain unexplained. V and J calls plus clone size are reproduced from that table; the DNA served to infer D and trimming. The sample table contains about 110,000 clones; only one count was recorded for about 93% of them. Jointly, the top ten make up 0.4% to 0.55% of the sample.

What the time point label conveys for this sample: cells obtained before transplantation from donor or recipient. CD3+CD4+ and CD3+CD8+ populations were FACS-sorted from unstimulated pre-transplant donor and recipient cells taken from spleen or lymph nodes. CDR1 and CDR2, looked up from the germline V gene, are SGHRS and YFSETQ. The CDR3 runs 14 amino acids, cysteine and phenylalanine included. Left in the record is the CDR3 DNA by itself, 42 bases read in frame from the first base. The V end loses 1 base and the J end loses 4 bases, and a stretch of 11 bases separates them. On the study overall, not on this receptor specifically: In patients with donor T cell macrochimerism, the allografts had high GvH to HvG T cell clonal ratios. The conclusions were limited by the relatively low number and heterogeneity of the intestinal transplant patients. GvH clones were detected in recipient bone marrow, and some appeared earlier in ileal mucosa or blood, consistent with an intestinal mucosal origin. Early after transplant, peak levels of circulating GvH clones were associated with declines in HvG clones.

Concerning this clone: Its target antigen remains unknown. Per-base qualities were not stored, and no clone one base away is much larger.

This sequence uses TRBV5-1 and TRBJ1-2; the D gene is perhaps TRBD1, on 6 matching bases. This TCR was sampled from a human donor who received an intestinal transplant. Source: unstimulated CD8+ T cells sorted from spleen or lymph node cells, taken before intestinal transplant. The CDR3 protein sequence reads: CASSLPGAGYGYTF. The nucleotides are TGCGCCAGCAGCTTGCCAGGGGCCGGCTATGGCTACACCTTC.